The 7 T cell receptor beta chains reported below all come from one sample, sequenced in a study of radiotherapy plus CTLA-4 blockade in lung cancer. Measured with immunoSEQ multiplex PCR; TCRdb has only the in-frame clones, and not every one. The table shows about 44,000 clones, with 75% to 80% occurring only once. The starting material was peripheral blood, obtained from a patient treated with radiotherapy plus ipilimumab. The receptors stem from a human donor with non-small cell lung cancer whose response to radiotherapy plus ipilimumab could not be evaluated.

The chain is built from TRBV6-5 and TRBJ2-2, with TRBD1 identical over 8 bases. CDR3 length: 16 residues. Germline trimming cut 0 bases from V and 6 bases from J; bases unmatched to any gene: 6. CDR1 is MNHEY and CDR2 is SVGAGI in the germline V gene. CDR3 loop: CASSYSTSGGPGELFF. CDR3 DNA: TGTGCCAGCAGTTACTCAACCTCAGGGGGCCCCGGGGAGCTGTTTTTT.

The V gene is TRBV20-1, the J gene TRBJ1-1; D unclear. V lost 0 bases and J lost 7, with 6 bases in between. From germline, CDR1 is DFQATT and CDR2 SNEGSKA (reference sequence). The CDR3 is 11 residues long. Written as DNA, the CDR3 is TGCAGTGCTAGAGATATCGGTGAAGCTTTCTTT. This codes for CSARDIGEAFF.

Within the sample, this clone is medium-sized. The CDR3 region is CASSPGGQSGNTIYF. The CDR3 coding sequence is TGTGCCAGCAGCCCAGGGGGACAGTCTGGAAACACCATATATTTT. J is TRBJ1-3 and V is TRBV5-4, with 7 nucleotides matching TRBD1. Unmatched junction bases numbered 5, after V lost 4 bases and J lost 1 base. Germline CDR1 reads SGHNT; CDR2 reads YYREEE (reference sequence). The CDR3 length is 15 residues.

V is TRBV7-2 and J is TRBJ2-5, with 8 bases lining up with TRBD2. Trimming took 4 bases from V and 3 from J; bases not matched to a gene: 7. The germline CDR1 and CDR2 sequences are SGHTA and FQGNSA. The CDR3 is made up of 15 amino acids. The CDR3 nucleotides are TGTGCCAGCAGCTACCGCCCAGCGGGGGAAGAGACCCAGTACTTC. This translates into CASSYRPAGEETQYF.

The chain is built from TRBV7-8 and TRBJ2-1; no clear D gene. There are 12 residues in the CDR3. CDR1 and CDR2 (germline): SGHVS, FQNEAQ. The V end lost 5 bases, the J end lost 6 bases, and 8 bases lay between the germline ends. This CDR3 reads CASSPNANEQFF. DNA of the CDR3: TGTGCCAGCAGCCCTAACGCCAATGAGCAGTTCTTC.

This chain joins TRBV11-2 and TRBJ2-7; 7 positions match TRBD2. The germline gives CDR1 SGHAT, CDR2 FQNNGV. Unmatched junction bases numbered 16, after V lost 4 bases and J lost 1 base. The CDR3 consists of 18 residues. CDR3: CASSSIRLERELSYEQYF. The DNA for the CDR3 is TGTGCCAGCAGCTCAATACGACTGGAGCGGGAACTATCCTACGAGCAGTACTTC.

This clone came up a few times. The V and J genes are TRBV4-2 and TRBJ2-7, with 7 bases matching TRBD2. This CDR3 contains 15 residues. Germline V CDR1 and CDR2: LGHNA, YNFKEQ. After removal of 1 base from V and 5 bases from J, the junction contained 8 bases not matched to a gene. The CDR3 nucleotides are TGTGCCAGCAGCCAAGTTTGGGCGGGGGAAGACGAGCAGTACTTC. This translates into CASSQVWAGEDEQYF.